The present entry profiles one T cell receptor beta chain with its context. Its antigen is unidentified. TCRdb reanalysed the 5' RACE reads using MiXCR and keeps one entry per CDR3 protein. The repertoire consists of just under 550,000 distinct CDR3 sequences, with roughly 22% occurring once and the leading ten covering about an eighth. The data are from a study of T-cell memory formation after mild COVID-19. Study findings and constraints: Mainly in CM and EM were contracting CD4+ clones; CD8+ were in EMRA. In second-wave clones peaking day 37, SARS-CoV-2 specificity remained unconfirmed. Cross-reactive memory seemingly joined, as some responding clones were found in pre-infection memory. Clones that contracted from day 15 to 85 were balanced CD4/CD8, while later expanders leaned CD4+.

The sequencing sample was made of PBMCs or a T cell subset sorted from them (not recorded which). The receptor was isolated from an adult woman who had mild COVID-19 (a few samples of this study predate the infection). Cell type and time point are not known.

The CDR3 sequence: CASTPAGQRLTGELFF. Here the CDR3 DNA reads TGTGCCAGCACCCCCGCAGGGCAGAGGCTCACCGGGGAGCTGTTTTTT. J is TRBJ2-2 and V is TRBV12-3 or TRBV12-4; perhaps TRBD1 as D (5 bases). The CDR3 is 16 amino acids. V gave up 7 bases and J gave up 4 bases, with 19 bases separating them.